The rows below give T cell receptor beta chains drawn from one sample of a study of neurological immune-mediated disorders. From the 5' RACE reads, TCRdb called clonotypes with MiXCR, one entry per CDR3 protein. The sample gives roughly 45,000 distinct CDR3 sequences, over 10% of which show up once; 4.5% to 5.5% is in the top ten. The sequenced sample was PBMCs. These receptors all come from a male donor with HTLV-1-associated myelopathy (HAM/TSP). CDR3s include the opening cysteine and the closing phenylalanine or tryptophan. The order of the fields is CDR3 DNA, CDR3 protein, V gene, clone size, D gene, J gene. The D gene is left open where the match is weak. The size entry is marked missing in some rows and otherwise reads once, few, many or a size class.

cdr3_nt: TGTGCCACCAGCAGAGCTCGTTATGGCTACACCTTC
cdr3_aa: CATSRARYGYTF
v_call: TRBV15
clone_size: many
d_call: NA
j_call: TRBJ1-2

cdr3_nt: TGCGCCAGCAAGAGACAGGGGACTGAAGCTTTCTTT
cdr3_aa: CASKRQGTEAFF
v_call: TRBV5-1
clone_size: many
d_call: TRBD1
j_call: TRBJ1-1

cdr3_nt: TGCAGTGCTCTACGGACAGGGTTCGAAGCTTTCTTT
cdr3_aa: CSALRTGFEAFF
v_call: TRBV20-1
clone_size: many
d_call: TRBD1
j_call: TRBJ1-1

cdr3_nt: TGTGCCAGCAGCGTAGGTAGCGGGGGCACAGATACGCAGTATTTT
cdr3_aa: CASSVGSGGTDTQYF
v_call: TRBV9
clone_size: NA
d_call: TRBD2
j_call: TRBJ2-3

cdr3_nt: TGTGCCAGCAGCTACGCATCAGCGGTATGGGACGGTCACTATGGCTACACCTTC
cdr3_aa: CASSYASAVWDGHYGYTF
v_call: TRBV5-6
clone_size: medium-sized
d_call: NA
j_call: TRBJ1-2

cdr3_nt: TGTGCCAGCAGCTCGCAGGGGGGCTACGAGCAGTACTTC
cdr3_aa: CASSSQGGYEQYF
v_call: TRBV9
clone_size: many
d_call: NA
j_call: TRBJ2-7

cdr3_nt: TGTGCCAGCAGCAAAGCTTGCGGGGGCCCTAGCACAGATACGCAGTATTTT
cdr3_aa: CASSKACGGPSTDTQYF
v_call: TRBV21-1
clone_size: many
d_call: NA
j_call: TRBJ2-3

cdr3_nt: TGTGCCAGCTCACCACTTCAGCAATCAACCTACGAGCAGTACTTC
cdr3_aa: CASSPLQQSTYEQYF
v_call: TRBV18
clone_size: many
d_call: NA
j_call: TRBJ2-7

cdr3_nt: TGTGCCAGCAGCTTACTCCGAGGGCCCTACAATGAGCAGTTCTTC
cdr3_aa: CASSLLRGPYNEQFF
v_call: TRBV7-2
clone_size: many
d_call: NA
j_call: TRBJ2-1

cdr3_nt: TGTGCCAGCAGTCACGCCGCCTTCGACAGGGCGAACACCGGGGAGCTGTTTTTT
cdr3_aa: CASSHAAFDRANTGELFF
v_call: TRBV6-6
clone_size: many
d_call: TRBD1
j_call: TRBJ2-2

cdr3_nt: TGTGCCAGCAGTTTGACAGGGATGAATCAGCCCCAGCATTTT
cdr3_aa: CASSLTGMNQPQHF
v_call: TRBV27
clone_size: many
d_call: TRBD1
j_call: TRBJ1-5

cdr3_nt: TGTGCCAGCAGCCTAACTGGGACAGTTTCCTACGAGCAGTACTTC
cdr3_aa: CASSLTGTVSYEQYF
v_call: TRBV7-2
clone_size: NA
d_call: TRBD1
j_call: TRBJ2-7

cdr3_nt: TGCAGCGTTGAAGATTGGGTGGGGATACGGGGGACCCAGTACTTC
cdr3_aa: CSVEDWVGIRGTQYF
v_call: TRBV29-1
clone_size: NA
d_call: NA
j_call: TRBJ2-5

cdr3_nt: TGCAGTGCTAGAATGGGGGCGCGTAATTCACCCCTCCACTTT
cdr3_aa: CSARMGARNSPLHF
v_call: TRBV20-1
clone_size: NA
d_call: NA
j_call: TRBJ1-6

cdr3_nt: TGTGCCACCAGTGACCAAGACAGGGGGCGAATAGAGACCCAGTACTTC
cdr3_aa: CATSDQDRGRIETQYF
v_call: TRBV24-1
clone_size: many
d_call: TRBD1
j_call: TRBJ2-5

cdr3_nt: TGCGCCAGCAGCTTGGGGACTACGAGCACAGATACGCAGTATTTT
cdr3_aa: CASSLGTTSTDTQYF
v_call: TRBV5-1
clone_size: many
d_call: NA
j_call: TRBJ2-3

cdr3_nt: TGCGCCAGCAGCCGGGGACCCACAAGGGGTGGAAACATTCAGTACTTC
cdr3_aa: CASSRGPTRGGNIQYF
v_call: TRBV5-1
clone_size: many
d_call: NA
j_call: TRBJ2-4

cdr3_nt: TGTGCCACCAGCAGAGGTGGGGACACCCAAGAGACCCAGTACTTC
cdr3_aa: CATSRGGDTQETQYF
v_call: TRBV15
clone_size: many
d_call: NA
j_call: TRBJ2-5

cdr3_nt: TGTGCCAGCAGTACTCTGGGACAGCCCAATGAAAAACTGTTTTTT
cdr3_aa: CASSTLGQPNEKLFF
v_call: TRBV28
clone_size: many
d_call: TRBD1
j_call: TRBJ1-4

cdr3_nt: TGTGCCAGCAGCTTAGTCGGGGTGCTACCCTTAATCACTGAAGCTTTCTTT
cdr3_aa: CASSLVGVLPLITEAFF
v_call: TRBV7-2
clone_size: many
d_call: NA
j_call: TRBJ1-1

cdr3_nt: TGTGCCAGCTCTTCATTCTGGTCTTCCTCCTACGAGCAGTACTTC
cdr3_aa: CASSSFWSSSYEQYF
v_call: TRBV11-3
clone_size: many
d_call: NA
j_call: TRBJ2-7

cdr3_nt: TGTGCCAGCAGCTTAAGGGGCCCACTAAGCTCTGGGGCCAACGTCCTGACTTTC
cdr3_aa: CASSLRGPLSSGANVLTF
v_call: TRBV7-3
clone_size: many
d_call: NA
j_call: TRBJ2-6

cdr3_nt: TGTGCCAGCAGCTTAGCTGCGGGGGGTAGCACAGATACGCAGTATTTT
cdr3_aa: CASSLAAGGSTDTQYF
v_call: TRBV7-9
clone_size: many
d_call: TRBD2
j_call: TRBJ2-3

cdr3_nt: TGCGCCAGCAGCTCCGACAGGTCGGGGGCCGGGGAGCTGTTTTTT
cdr3_aa: CASSSDRSGAGELFF
v_call: TRBV5-1
clone_size: many
d_call: NA
j_call: TRBJ2-2

cdr3_nt: TGCAGCGTCGGGACTACCCACTCCTACAATGAGCAGTTCTTC
cdr3_aa: CSVGTTHSYNEQFF
v_call: TRBV29-1
clone_size: many
d_call: TRBD2
j_call: TRBJ2-1

cdr3_nt: TGCGCCAGCAGCTTGGAGGGGTCCGTCCGGGGGGGATTCACAGATACGCAGTATTTT
cdr3_aa: CASSLEGSVRGGFTDTQYF
v_call: TRBV5-1
clone_size: many
d_call: TRBD2
j_call: TRBJ2-3

cdr3_nt: TGCAGTGCGGATTGGCTAGCCAGCACAGATACGCATTATTTT
cdr3_aa: CSADWLASTDTHYF
v_call: TRBV20-1
clone_size: NA
d_call: NA
j_call: TRBJ2-3

cdr3_nt: TGCAGTGCTAGAACATTAGCGGGGTTAGAGACCCAGTACTTC
cdr3_aa: CSARTLAGLETQYF
v_call: TRBV20-1
clone_size: many
d_call: TRBD2
j_call: TRBJ2-5

cdr3_nt: TGTGCCAGCAGCTTACGGTCGGGACTTAATCAAGAGACCCAGTACTTC
cdr3_aa: CASSLRSGLNQETQYF
v_call: TRBV7-9
clone_size: many
d_call: NA
j_call: TRBJ2-5

cdr3_nt: TGCGCCAGCAGCTTGGAGTTCGGAGCCTACAATGAGCAGTTCTTC
cdr3_aa: CASSLEFGAYNEQFF
v_call: TRBV5-1
clone_size: NA
d_call: NA
j_call: TRBJ2-1

cdr3_nt: TGCAGCGGTTCAAGGGGTTTGGAGACCCAGTACTTC
cdr3_aa: CSGSRGLETQYF
v_call: TRBV29-1
clone_size: many
d_call: NA
j_call: TRBJ2-5

cdr3_nt: TGCAGCGTCTACACAGGGGTGGGCACTGAAGCTTTCTTT
cdr3_aa: CSVYTGVGTEAFF
v_call: TRBV29-1
clone_size: many
d_call: TRBD1
j_call: TRBJ1-1

cdr3_nt: TGCGCCAGCAGCACTGGACCGCTAGGGACCACTGAAGCTTTCTTT
cdr3_aa: CASSTGPLGTTEAFF
v_call: TRBV5-1
clone_size: many
d_call: NA
j_call: TRBJ1-1

cdr3_nt: TGCAGCGCGTGCCGGGACAGCCTCACCGGGGAGCTGTTTTTT
cdr3_aa: CSACRDSLTGELFF
v_call: TRBV29-1
clone_size: many
d_call: TRBD1
j_call: TRBJ2-2

cdr3_nt: TGTGCCAGCAGCTTAGTATGGGCAGGGGGCGGTGAAAAACTGTTTTTT
cdr3_aa: CASSLVWAGGGEKLFF
v_call: TRBV7-2
clone_size: many
d_call: TRBD1
j_call: TRBJ1-4

cdr3_nt: TGTGCCAGCAGCTACGGGGGGGGCCGCCCGGGAGAGACCCAGTACTTC
cdr3_aa: CASSYGGGRPGETQYF
v_call: TRBV11-2
clone_size: many
d_call: TRBD2
j_call: TRBJ2-5

cdr3_nt: TGCAGTGCTAGTACAGAGACAGGGTTATCTACTCAGCCCCAGCATTTT
cdr3_aa: CSASTETGLSTQPQHF
v_call: TRBV20-1
clone_size: many
d_call: TRBD1
j_call: TRBJ1-5

cdr3_nt: TGCAGTCCGGACAGGGGGGGGGACGAGCAGTACTTC
cdr3_aa: CSPDRGGDEQYF
v_call: TRBV20-1
clone_size: many
d_call: TRBD1
j_call: TRBJ2-7

cdr3_nt: TGCGCCTGCAGATCCGAAGTCCGGGGGAACACTGAAGCTTTCTTT
cdr3_aa: CACRSEVRGNTEAFF
v_call: TRBV5-1
clone_size: NA
d_call: NA
j_call: TRBJ1-1

cdr3_nt: TGTGCCAGCAGCTTAAGTCCGCGGGACAGTAGAGAGCAGTACTTC
cdr3_aa: CASSLSPRDSREQYF
v_call: TRBV7-9
clone_size: many
d_call: NA
j_call: TRBJ2-7

cdr3_nt: TGTGCCAGCAGCTCAAGACAGGGGGCTGACGTAGCTTTCTTT
cdr3_aa: CASSSRQGADVAFF
v_call: TRBV7-2
clone_size: many
d_call: TRBD1
j_call: TRBJ1-1

cdr3_nt: TGCAGTGCTAGAGGGGACCGACAGGGCAGAGCCCAGTACTTC
cdr3_aa: CSARGDRQGRAQYF
v_call: TRBV20-1
clone_size: many
d_call: TRBD1
j_call: TRBJ2-5

cdr3_nt: TGTGCCAGCAGCTTAGTCGGGGGTCGGGAGACCCAGTACTTC
cdr3_aa: CASSLVGGRETQYF
v_call: TRBV7-2
clone_size: many
d_call: NA
j_call: TRBJ2-5

cdr3_nt: TGTGCCATCACGGCGGACCCGTTCTACAATGAGCAGTTCTTC
cdr3_aa: CAITADPFYNEQFF
v_call: TRBV10-3
clone_size: many
d_call: NA
j_call: TRBJ2-1